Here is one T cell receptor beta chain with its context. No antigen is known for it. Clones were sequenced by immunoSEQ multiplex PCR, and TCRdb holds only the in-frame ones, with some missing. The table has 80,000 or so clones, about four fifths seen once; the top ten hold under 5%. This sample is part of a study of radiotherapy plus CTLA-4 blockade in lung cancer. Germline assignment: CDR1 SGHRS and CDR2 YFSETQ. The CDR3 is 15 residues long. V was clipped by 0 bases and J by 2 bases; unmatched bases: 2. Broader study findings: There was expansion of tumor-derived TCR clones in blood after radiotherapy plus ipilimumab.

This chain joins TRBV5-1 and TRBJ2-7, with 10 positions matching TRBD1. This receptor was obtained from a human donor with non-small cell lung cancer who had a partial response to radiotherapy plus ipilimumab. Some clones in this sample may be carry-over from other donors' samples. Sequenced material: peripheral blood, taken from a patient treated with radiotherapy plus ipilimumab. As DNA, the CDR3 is TGCGCCAGCAGCTTGGTCGGACAGGGGGCCTACGAGCAGTACTTC. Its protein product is CASSLVGQGAYEQYF.